These 20 T cell receptor beta chains originate from one sample sequenced in a study of cytomegalovirus exposure and HLA in healthy donors. The PCR employed 60 Vbeta primers together with 13 Jbeta primers. Clones were read by immunoSEQ multiplex PCR, and TCRdb kept only the in-frame ones, dropping some. The table includes around 100,000 clones, around 80% detected once. The sequenced sample consisted of PBMCs. These receptors came from a male donor in good health and CMV-seropositive.

This clone was seen a handful of times. The junction does not match germline at one end; this may be a read error. The rearrangement joins TRBV5-1 to TRBJ2-1; 8 nucleotides agree with TRBD2. In germline, CDR1 is SGHRS, CDR2 YFSETQ. The length of the CDR3 is 16 residues. CDR3 in DNA: TGCGCCAGCACCTTGGCGGCCCGGGGGGGGAGCCATGAGCAGTTCTTC. Its translation is CASTLAARGGSHEQFF.

This clone is a singleton in its sample. The V gene is TRBV6-1, the J gene TRBJ2-1; perhaps TRBD2 as D (5 bases). Germline-derived CDR1 and CDR2 are MNHNS and SASEGT. The CDR3 extends over 17 amino acids. Trimming removed 0 bases at V and 2 bases at J, with 14 bases between. CDR3 coding DNA: TGTGCCAGCAGTGAAGCGGTTCCTAGCTGGGCCTACAATGAGCAGTTCTTC. It translates to CASSEAVPSWAYNEQFF.

The chain combines TRBV9 with TRBJ2-7, with 10 bases that match TRBD2. The junction had 2 bases not matched to a gene; V was cut back by 2 bases and J by 3 bases. The CDR3 spans 14 residues. Germline lookup yields CDR1 SGDLS and CDR2 YYNGEE. The CDR3, as DNA: TGTGCCAGCAGCGTCGGACTAGCGGACTACGAGCAGTACTTC. Encoded protein: CASSVGLADYEQYF.

The V call is TRBV6-5, the J call TRBJ1-1, with D possibly being TRBD1 (5 bases). V lost 5 bases and J 1 base, leaving 8 bases between the germline ends. Germline lookup yields CDR1 MNHEY and CDR2 SVGAGI. The CDR3 covers 13 residues. CDR3 DNA: TGTGCCAGCAGTCAGACAGCGAACACTGAAGCTTTCTTT. Amino acid sequence: CASSQTANTEAFF.

The rearrangement links TRBV4-2 to TRBJ2-3; 10 bases are a match to TRBD2. CDR1 is LGHNA, CDR2 YNFKEQ, per germline. The CDR3 extends over 18 amino acids. V dropped 0 bases and J dropped 1; count of bases not matched to a gene: 7. CDR3 sequence: CASSQELLAGTRTDTQYF. For the CDR3, the DNA is TGTGCCAGCAGCCAAGAGTTACTAGCGGGAACGCGCACAGATACGCAGTATTTT.

The chain carries TRBV11-2 and TRBJ1-6; no firm D call. V was shortened by 7 bases and J by 9 bases, with 13 bases between the two germline ends. There are 13 residues in the CDR3. In germline, CDR1 is SGHAT, CDR2 FQNNGV. CDR3 DNA sequence: TGTGCCAGCAAAATCGGGGAAAGTTCACCCCTCCACTTT. The encoded protein is CASKIGESSPLHF.

The rearrangement joins TRBV6-5 to TRBJ2-7; the D gene is possibly TRBD1 (6 bases). CDR1 and CDR2 from the germline V gene are MNHEY and SVGAGI. The ends were cut back, 2 bases at V and 0 bases at J, with 8 bases in the middle. CDR3 length equals 14 residues. In DNA form, the CDR3 reads TGTGCCAGCAGTTACGTGGGGGCCTCCTACGAGCAGTACTTC. As protein: CASSYVGASYEQYF.

J is TRBJ1-1 and V is TRBV19; 7 bases fit TRBD1. After removal of 7 bases from V and 6 bases from J, the junction contained 5 bases not matched to a gene. The CDR3 has 12 amino acids. CDR1 and CDR2 (germline): LNHDA, SQIVND (reference sequence). CDR3 residues: CASTPGGPEAFF. The CDR3 DNA reads TGTGCCAGTACCCCAGGGGGGCCTGAAGCTTTCTTT.

V usage is TRBV7-6 and J usage is TRBJ2-7; D is unclear. Trimming pared 1 base from V and 3 bases from J, leaving 13 bases between. Germline CDR1 SGHVS, CDR2 FNYEAQ. This CDR3 has 15 amino acids. The CDR3 coding sequence is TGTGCCAGCAGCTTAGAGCTCCAGGCCTTCTACGAGCAGTACTTC. It is translated as CASSLELQAFYEQYF.

This clone was seen a single time. An end of the junction differs from the germline gene, which may be a read error. The V and J genes are TRBV7-2 and TRBJ1-1; possible D gene TRBD1, 6 bases. Looked up from germline, CDR1 is SGHTA and CDR2 is FQGNSA. The CDR3 contains 13 residues. CDR3 nucleotide sequence: TGTGCCAGCAGCAGCGGACAGAACACTGAGGCTTTCTTT. Protein product: CASSSGQNTEAFF.

This rearrangement joins TRBV25-1 to TRBJ2-7; possible D gene TRBD1, 5 bases. The V gene's germline CDR1 is MGHDK and CDR2 SYGVNS. Between the trimmed V and J ends, which lost 6 bases and 2 bases, there was a span of 14 bases. This CDR3 is 14 amino acids long. The DNA for the CDR3 is TGTGCCAGCAGCTCTTTGAACAGGCCCTACGAGCAGTACTTC. Protein: CASSSLNRPYEQYF.

The gene calls are TRBV19 and TRBJ2-7; tentative D call: TRBD1 (5 bases). V was clipped by 8 bases and J by 2 bases, with 16 bases between them. The CDR3 contains 14 residues. Germline V gene data show CDR1 as LNHDA and CDR2 as SQIVND (reference sequence). DNA for the CDR3: TGTGCCAGTGGGTCAGGACACGGCCCCTACGAGCAGTACTTC. Translating it yields CASGSGHGPYEQYF.

The chain is built from TRBV10-3 and TRBJ1-1, with D unresolved. CDR1 ENHRY and CDR2 SYGVKD come from the germline V gene. Trimming shortened V by 3 bases and J by 1 base, and 6 bases separated the two germline ends. CDR3 length equals 13 residues. In DNA form, the CDR3 reads TGTGCCATCAGTGAAACGGGGAACACTGAAGCTTTCTTT. Translation gives CAISETGNTEAFF.

This chain joins TRBV6-5 and TRBJ1-1; D ambiguous. Deletions cut 2 bases from V and 0 bases from J, with 4 bases between. The CDR3 consists of 13 residues. Looked up from germline, CDR1 is MNHEY and CDR2 is SVGAGI. The CDR3 DNA follows: TGTGCCAGCAGTTACGCAGTGAACACTGAAGCTTTCTTT. Translating it yields CASSYAVNTEAFF.

The gene calls are TRBV28 and TRBJ1-4, with 7 nucleotides matching TRBD1. V gave up 5 bases and J gave up 5 bases; unmatched junction bases: 8. CDR1 is MDHEN and CDR2 is SYDVKM in the germline V gene. CDR3 length: 15 residues. CDR3 loop: CASSRTGTANEKLFF. In nucleotides, the CDR3 is TGTGCCAGCAGTCGTACCGGGACAGCGAATGAAAAACTGTTTTTT.

Only a few counts were recorded for this clone. The chain recombines TRBV9 with TRBJ1-2, with TRBD1 matching 8 bases. This CDR3 region has 16 residues. The ends lost 3 bases at V and 2 bases at J; junction bases unmatched: 9. Looked up from germline, CDR1 is SGDLS and CDR2 is YYNGEE. Here the CDR3 DNA reads TGTGCCAGCAGCGACGATCAGGGGGCGGTGAACTATGGCTACACCTTC. It is translated as CASSDDQGAVNYGYTF. The full variable domain, its missing parts supplied by reference TRBV9 and TRBJ1-2, is DSGVTQTPKHLITATGQRVTLRCSPRSGDLSVYWYQQSLDQGLQFLIQYYNGEERAKGNILERFSAQQFPDLHSELNLSSLELGDSALYFCASSDDQGAVNYGYTFGSGTRLTVV.

V is TRBV29-1 and J is TRBJ2-1; the D gene is possibly TRBD1 (6 bases). Germline assignment: CDR1 SQVTM and CDR2 ANQGSEA. The CDR3 runs 18 residues. Trimming stripped 0 bases from V and 0 bases from J, with 18 bases between. CDR3 DNA: TGCAGCGTTGAAGATCCCGTGACAGGTGATAGCTCCTACAATGAGCAGTTCTTC. Protein: CSVEDPVTGDSSYNEQFF.

The chain recombines TRBV5-5 with TRBJ2-3; TRBD1 is a possible D gene (6 bases). Germline V gene sequence: CDR1 SGHKS, CDR2 YYEKEE (reference sequence). The length of the CDR3 is 14 residues. The V end was cut by 0 bases, the J end by 3 bases, with 8 bases between. CDR3 in DNA: TGTGCCAGCAGCTTGGTACAGGGAACAGATACGCAGTATTTT. It translates to CASSLVQGTDTQYF.

The sample holds a few counts of this clone. This chain uses TRBV11-2 with TRBJ2-2; 7 bases align to TRBD1. The CDR3 totals 14 residues. V lost 2 bases, J lost 5 bases, and 2 bases stayed unmatched. Germline values: CDR1 SGHAT, CDR2 FQNNGV. The CDR3 spells CASSLSQGTGELFF. CDR3 DNA sequence: TGTGCCAGCAGCTTATCACAGGGGACCGGGGAGCTGTTTTTT. Combining the CDR3 with reference TRBV11-2 and TRBJ2-2 gives the whole variable domain EAGVAQSPRYKIIEKRQSVAFWCNPISGHATLYWYQQILGQGPKLLIQFQNNGVVDDSQLPKDRFSAERLKGVDSTLKIQPAKLEDSAVYLCASSLSQGTGELFFGEGSRLTVL.

The rearrangement joins TRBV9 to TRBJ2-1; 11 nucleotides line up with TRBD2. The germline V gene encodes CDR1 SGDLS and CDR2 YYNGEE. Unmatched junction bases numbered 11, after V lost 3 bases and J lost 9 bases. The CDR3 length is 16 residues. CDR3 sequence: CASSALTSGGRGEQFF. CDR3 nucleotide sequence: TGTGCCAGCAGCGCCCTTACTAGCGGGGGTAGGGGTGAGCAGTTCTTC.